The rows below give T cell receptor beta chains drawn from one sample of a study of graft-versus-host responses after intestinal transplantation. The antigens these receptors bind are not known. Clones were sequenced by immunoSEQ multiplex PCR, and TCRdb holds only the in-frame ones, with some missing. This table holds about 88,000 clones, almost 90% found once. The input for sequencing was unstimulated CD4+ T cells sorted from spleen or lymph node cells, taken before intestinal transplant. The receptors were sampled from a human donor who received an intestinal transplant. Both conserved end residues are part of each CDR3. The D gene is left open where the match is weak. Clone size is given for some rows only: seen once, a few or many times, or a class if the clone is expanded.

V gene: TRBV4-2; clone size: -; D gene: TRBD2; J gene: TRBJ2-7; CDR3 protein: CASSQESSSGGTSYEQYF; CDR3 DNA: TGTGCCAGCAGCCAAGAATCGTCTAGCGGGGGGACGTCCTACGAGCAGTACTTC
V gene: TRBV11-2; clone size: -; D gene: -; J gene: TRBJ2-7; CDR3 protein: CASSWGGSRSYEQYF; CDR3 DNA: TGTGCCAGCAGCTGGGGGGGCTCCCGCTCCTACGAGCAGTACTTC
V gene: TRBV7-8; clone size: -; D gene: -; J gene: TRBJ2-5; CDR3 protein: CASSFSRRKETQYF; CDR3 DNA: TGTGCCAGCAGCTTTTCGCGGAGAAAAGAGACCCAGTACTTC
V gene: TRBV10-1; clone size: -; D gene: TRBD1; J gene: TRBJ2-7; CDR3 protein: CASSGQGGSYEQYF; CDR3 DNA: TGCGCCAGCAGTGGACAGGGGGGTTCCTACGAGCAGTACTTC
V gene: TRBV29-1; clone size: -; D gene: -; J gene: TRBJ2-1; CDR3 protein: CSALPGLSSYNEQFF; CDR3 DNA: TGCAGCGCCCTTCCGGGACTCAGCTCCTACAATGAGCAGTTCTTC
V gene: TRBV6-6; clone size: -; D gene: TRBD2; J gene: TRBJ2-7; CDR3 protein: CASSYGRGGTYEQYF; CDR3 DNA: TGTGCCAGCAGTTACGGGCGGGGGGGCACCTACGAGCAGTACTTC
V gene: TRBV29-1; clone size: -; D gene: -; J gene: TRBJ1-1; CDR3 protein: CSVGRANTEAFF; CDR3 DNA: TGCAGCGTTGGTCGAGCGAACACTGAAGCTTTCTTT
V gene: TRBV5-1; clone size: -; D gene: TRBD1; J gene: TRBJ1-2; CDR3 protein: CASSLDGTVYGYTF; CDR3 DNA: TGCGCCAGCAGCTTGGATGGGACAGTCTATGGCTACACCTTC
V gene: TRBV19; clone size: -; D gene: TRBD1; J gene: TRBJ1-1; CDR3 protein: CASSTPGQGTEAFF; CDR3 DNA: TGTGCCAGTAGTACTCCGGGACAGGGCACTGAAGCTTTCTTT
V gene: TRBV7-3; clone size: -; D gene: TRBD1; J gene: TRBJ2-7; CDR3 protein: CASSSQTGGNEQYF; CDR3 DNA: TGTGCCAGCAGCTCGCAGACAGGGGGCAACGAGCAGTACTTC
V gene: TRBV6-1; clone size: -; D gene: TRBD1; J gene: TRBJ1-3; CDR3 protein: CASSEIGGVGNTIYF; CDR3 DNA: TGTGCCAGCAGTGAAATAGGGGGCGTAGGAAACACCATATATTTT
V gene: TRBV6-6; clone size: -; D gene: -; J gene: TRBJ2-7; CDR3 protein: CASSYSQVSHEQYF; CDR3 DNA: TGTGCCAGCAGTTACTCGCAGGTTTCCCACGAGCAGTACTTC
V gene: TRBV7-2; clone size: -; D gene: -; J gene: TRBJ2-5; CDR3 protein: CASIRGADRVTQYF; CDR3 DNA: TGTGCCAGCATCCGGGGGGCAGATCGTGTGACCCAGTACTTC
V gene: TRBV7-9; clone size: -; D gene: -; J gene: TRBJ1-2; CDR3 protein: CASSPAGQNYGYTF; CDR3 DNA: TGTGCCAGCAGCCCAGCCGGACAGAACTATGGCTACACCTTC
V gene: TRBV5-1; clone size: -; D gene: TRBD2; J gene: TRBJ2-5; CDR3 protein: CASSPRTSGGWETQYF; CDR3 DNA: TGCGCCAGCAGCCCGAGGACTAGCGGGGGTTGGGAGACCCAGTACTTC
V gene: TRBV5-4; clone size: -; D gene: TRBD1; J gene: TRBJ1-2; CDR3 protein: CASSPGTAYGYTF; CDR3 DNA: TGTGCCAGCAGCCCCGGGACAGCCTATGGCTACACCTTC
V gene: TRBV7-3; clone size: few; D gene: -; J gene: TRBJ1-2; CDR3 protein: CASRQDPGSGYTF; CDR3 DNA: TGTGCCAGCAGACAAGACCCAGGCTCTGGCTACACCTTC
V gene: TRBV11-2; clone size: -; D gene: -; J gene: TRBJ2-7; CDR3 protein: CASSPVSYEQYF; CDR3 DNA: TGTGCCAGCAGCCCAGTCTCCTACGAGCAGTACTTC
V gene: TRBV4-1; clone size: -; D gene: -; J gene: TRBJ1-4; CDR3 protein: CASSQEGGANEKLFF; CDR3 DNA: TGCGCCAGCAGCCAAGAAGGGGGTGCTAATGAAAAACTGTTTTTT
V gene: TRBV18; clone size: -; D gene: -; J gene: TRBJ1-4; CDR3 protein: CASSPLATNEKLFF; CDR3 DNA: TGTGCCAGCTCCCCCCTTGCAACTAATGAAAAACTGTTTTTT
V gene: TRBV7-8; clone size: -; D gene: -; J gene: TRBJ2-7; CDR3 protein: CASSPTPYEQYF; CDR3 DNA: TGTGCCAGCAGCCCTACCCCCTACGAGCAGTACTTC
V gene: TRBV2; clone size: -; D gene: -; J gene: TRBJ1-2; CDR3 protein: CASTGAYGSYGYTF; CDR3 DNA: TGTGCCAGCACAGGGGCATATGGGAGCTATGGCTACACCTTC